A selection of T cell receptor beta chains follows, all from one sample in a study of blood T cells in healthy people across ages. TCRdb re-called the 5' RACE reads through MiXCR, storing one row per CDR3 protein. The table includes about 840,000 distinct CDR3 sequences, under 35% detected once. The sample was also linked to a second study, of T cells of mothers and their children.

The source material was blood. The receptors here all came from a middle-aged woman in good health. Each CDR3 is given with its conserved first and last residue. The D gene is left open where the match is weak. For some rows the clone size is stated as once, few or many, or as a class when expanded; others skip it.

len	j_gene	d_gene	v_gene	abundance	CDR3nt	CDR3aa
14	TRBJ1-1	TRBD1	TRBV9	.	TGTGCCAGCAGCGCGGGACAGGGGGTGGGTGAAGCTTTCTTT	CASSAGQGVGEAFF
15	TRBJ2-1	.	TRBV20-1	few	TGCAGTGCTAGTTCATCCGGACAGCTTGGAGGTGAGCAGTTCTTC	CSASSSGQLGGEQFF
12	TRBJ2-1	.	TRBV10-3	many	TGTGCCATCAGTGAGTTGGGTAATGAGCAGTTCTTC	CAISELGNEQFF
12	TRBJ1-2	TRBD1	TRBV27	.	TGTGCCAGCAGGGCAGGGGGAAGTGGCTACACCTTC	CASRAGGSGYTF
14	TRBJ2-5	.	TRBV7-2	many	TGTGCCAGCAGCTGGGGTTCAGGGGGGGAGACCCAGTACTTC	CASSWGSGGETQYF
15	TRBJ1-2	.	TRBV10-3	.	TGTGCCATCAGTGAGTCCACGGGGCTCTTGTATGGCTACACCTTC	CAISESTGLLYGYTF
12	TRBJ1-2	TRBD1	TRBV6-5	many	TGTGCCAGCGGGGACAGAAACTATGGCTACACCTTC	CASGDRNYGYTF
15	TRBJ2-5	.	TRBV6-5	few	TGTGCCAGCAGTTACTTCGACAGCCAACAAGAGACCCAGTACTTC	CASSYFDSQQETQYF
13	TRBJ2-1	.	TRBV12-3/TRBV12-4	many	TGTGCCAGCAGTTTAGCCGGAGGGGATGAGCAGTTCTTC	CASSLAGGDEQFF
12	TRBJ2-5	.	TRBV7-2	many	TGTGCCAGCAGCTTATTGATGGGGACCCAGTACTTC	CASSLLMGTQYF
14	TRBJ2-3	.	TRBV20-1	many	TGCAGTGCTAGAGACGTGGGAACCACAGATACGCAGTATTTT	CSARDVGTTDTQYF
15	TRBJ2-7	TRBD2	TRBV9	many	TGTGCCAGCAGCGTAGGCTGGGAGGGGTCGGGGGAGCAGTACTTC	CASSVGWEGSGEQYF
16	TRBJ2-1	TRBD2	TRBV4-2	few	TGTGCCAGCAGCCAAGTAGCGGGGGGGCCGAACAATGAGCAGTTCTTC	CASSQVAGGPNNEQFF
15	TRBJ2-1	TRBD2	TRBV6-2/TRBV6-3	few	TGTGCCAGCACTTTAGCGGGGGGGCTTATCAATGAGCAGTTCTTC	CASTLAGGLINEQFF
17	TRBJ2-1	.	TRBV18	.	TGTGCCAGCTCCCCTACAGCGGTTGGGAGCTCCTACAATGAGCAGTTCTTC	CASSPTAVGSSYNEQFF
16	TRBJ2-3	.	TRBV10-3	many	TGTGCCATCAGTGAGGAGCAGGGCCGAGGGCCAGATACGCAGTATTTT	CAISEEQGRGPDTQYF
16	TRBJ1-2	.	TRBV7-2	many	TGTGCCAGCAGACATGGCGGACACACAAAAGGAGATGGCTACACCTTC	CASRHGGHTKGDGYTF
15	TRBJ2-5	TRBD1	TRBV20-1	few	TGCAGTGCTAACGGCGCCAGGGGGTACCAAGAGACCCAGTACTTC	CSANGARGYQETQYF
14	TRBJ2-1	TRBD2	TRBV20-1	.	TGCAGTGTTAGTGCGGGCGGGGGATACAATGAGCAGTTCTTC	CSVSAGGGYNEQFF
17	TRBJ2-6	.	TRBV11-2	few	TGTGCCAGCAGCCGAGCGGGACAAAGCTCTGGGGCCGACGTCCTGACTTTC	CASSRAGQSSGADVLTF
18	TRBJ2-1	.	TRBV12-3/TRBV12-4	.	TGTGCCAGCAGTTACAGGGGGGTCGGGTCGGGGGGGCCAAATGAGCAGTTCTTC	CASSYRGVGSGGPNEQFF
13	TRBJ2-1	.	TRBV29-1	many	TGCAGCGTTACGGGCGGGTACTACAATGAGCAGTTCTTC	CSVTGGYYNEQFF
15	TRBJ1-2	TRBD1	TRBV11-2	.	TGTGCCAGCAGCGTCCCAGGACAGGCCTTGAGGGGCTACACCTTC	CASSVPGQALRGYTF
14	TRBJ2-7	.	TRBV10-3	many	TGTGCCATCAGTGGGGGGATGGGCACCTACGAGCAGTACTTC	CAISGGMGTYEQYF
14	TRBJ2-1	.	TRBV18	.	TGTGCCGGCTCACCAGAGGTAACCTACAGTGAGCAGTTCTTC	CAGSPEVTYSEQFF
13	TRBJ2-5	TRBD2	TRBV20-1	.	TGCAGTGCCGCAGGACTAGGGGAGGGGAAGCAGTACTTC	CSAAGLGEGKQYF
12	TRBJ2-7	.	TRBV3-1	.	TGTGCCAGCAGCCAAGTAGCCGCCGAGCAGTACTTC	CASSQVAAEQYF
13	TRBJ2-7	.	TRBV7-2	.	TGTGCCAGCAGCTTATGGACCATCTACGAGCAGTACTTC	CASSLWTIYEQYF
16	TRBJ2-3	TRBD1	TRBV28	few	TGTGCCAGCAGTCCGGTCGACAGGGGGTTTGTAGATACGCAGTATTTT	CASSPVDRGFVDTQYF
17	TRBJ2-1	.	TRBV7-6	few	TGTGCCAGCAGCATCTATATCGGAGAGTCCCTCTACAATGAGCAGTTCTTC	CASSIYIGESLYNEQFF
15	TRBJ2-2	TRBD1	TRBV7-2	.	TGTGCCAGCAGCACACGACAGGGGCGGACCGGGGAGCTGTTTTTT	CASSTRQGRTGELFF
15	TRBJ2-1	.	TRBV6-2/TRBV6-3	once	TGTGCCAGCAGTTACGGGCCAGCGTTCTACAATGAGCAGTTCTTC	CASSYGPAFYNEQFF
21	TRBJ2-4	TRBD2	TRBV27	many	TGTGCCAGCAGTCCCCGACTAGCGGGGGGAATGCTAAGTTTTGGCAAAAACATTCAGTACTTC	CASSPRLAGGMLSFGKNIQYF
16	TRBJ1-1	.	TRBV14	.	TGTGCCAGCAGCCAAATGCCGCCCCTGACAGGCGGTGAAGCTTTCTTT	CASSQMPPLTGGEAFF
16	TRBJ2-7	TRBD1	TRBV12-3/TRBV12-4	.	TGTGCCAGCAGTTTAAGGGTGACAGGGGGCTCCTACGAGCAGTACTTC	CASSLRVTGGSYEQYF
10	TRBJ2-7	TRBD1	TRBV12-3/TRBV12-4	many	TGTGCCCACAGGGGGGACGAGCAGTACTTC	CAHRGDEQYF
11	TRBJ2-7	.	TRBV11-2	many	TGTGCCAGCAGCTTACTCCACGAGCAGTACTTC	CASSLLHEQYF
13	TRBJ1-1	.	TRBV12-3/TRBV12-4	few	TGTGCCAGCAGCTCCCCTGGGGGGACTGAAGCTTTCTTT	CASSSPGGTEAFF
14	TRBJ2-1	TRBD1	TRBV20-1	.	TGCAGTGCTAGAGATGGGGGACAGGGGATTGAGCAGTTCTTC	CSARDGGQGIEQFF
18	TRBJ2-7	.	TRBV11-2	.	TGTGCCAGCAGTCCTCGCACCCCCGGGGGAAAAAGCTCCTACGAGCAGTACTTC	CASSPRTPGGKSSYEQYF
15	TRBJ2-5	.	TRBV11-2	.	TGTGCCAGCAGCCTTTCGGGGGTGGGACAAGAGACCCAGTACTTC	CASSLSGVGQETQYF
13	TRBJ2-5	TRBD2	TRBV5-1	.	TGCGCCAGCAGCTGGGGACTACGTGAGACCCAGTACTTC	CASSWGLRETQYF
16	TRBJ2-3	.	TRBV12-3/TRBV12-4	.	TGTGCCAGCAGCCCTTATAGCGGAGTGGCTGCAGATATGCAGTATTTT	CASSPYSGVAADMQYF
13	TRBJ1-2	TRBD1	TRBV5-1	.	TGCGCCAGCAGCAGAGACAGGGATCATGGCTACACCTTC	CASSRDRDHGYTF
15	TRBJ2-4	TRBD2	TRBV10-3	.	TGTGCCAGCGGGGGGACCGCCGCGGCCAAAAACATTCAGTACTTC	CASGGTAAAKNIQYF
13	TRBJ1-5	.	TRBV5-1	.	TGCGCCGGCAGCATTGAGGGGGGCCAGCCCCAGCATTTT	CAGSIEGGQPQHF
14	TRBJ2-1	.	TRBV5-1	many	TGCGCCAGCACCCCTGCCTACTCCTACAATGAGCAGTTCTTC	CASTPAYSYNEQFF
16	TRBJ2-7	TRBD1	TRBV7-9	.	TGTGCCAGCAGCTCCATCGGGACAGGTAACTCCTACGGGCAGTACTTC	CASSSIGTGNSYGQYF
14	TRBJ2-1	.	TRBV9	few	TGTGCCAGCAGTGCCCTTCAAAGAGACTATGAGCAGTTCTTC	CASSALQRDYEQFF
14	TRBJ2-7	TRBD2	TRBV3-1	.	TGTGCCGGCAGCTTAGCGGGGGTTACCTACGAGCAGTACTTC	CAGSLAGVTYEQYF
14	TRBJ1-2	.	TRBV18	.	TGTGCCAGCTCACCACCGGGGGCCCGCTATGGCTACACCTTC	CASSPPGARYGYTF
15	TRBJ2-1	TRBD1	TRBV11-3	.	TGTGCCAGCAGCAAGGCCGGGACAGCCTACAATGAGCAGTTCTTC	CASSKAGTAYNEQFF
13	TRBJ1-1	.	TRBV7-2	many	TGTGCCAGCAGCCCAGGGAGGAACACTGAAGCTTTCTTT	CASSPGRNTEAFF
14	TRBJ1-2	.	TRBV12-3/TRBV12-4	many	TGTGCCAGCAGTTTTGGGGGAAAAGGAGGTGGCTACACCTTC	CASSFGGKGGGYTF
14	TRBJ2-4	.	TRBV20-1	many	TGCAGTGCTAGGGTTGAACTAGCCAAAAACATTCAGTACTTC	CSARVELAKNIQYF
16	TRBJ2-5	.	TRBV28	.	TGTGCCAGCAGTTCCAGGGGCAGTGGGGCTCAAGAGACCCAGTACTTC	CASSSRGSGAQETQYF
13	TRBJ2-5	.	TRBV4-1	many	TGCGCCAGCAGCCAAGGACGACAAGAGACCCAGTACTTC	CASSQGRQETQYF
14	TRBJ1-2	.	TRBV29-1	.	TGCAGCGTTGAATCCGGTAGAGGAGTCTATGGCTACACCTTC	CSVESGRGVYGYTF
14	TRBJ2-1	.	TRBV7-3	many	TGTGCCAGCAGCCCAACGACAGCGAACAATGAGCAGTTCTTC	CASSPTTANNEQFF